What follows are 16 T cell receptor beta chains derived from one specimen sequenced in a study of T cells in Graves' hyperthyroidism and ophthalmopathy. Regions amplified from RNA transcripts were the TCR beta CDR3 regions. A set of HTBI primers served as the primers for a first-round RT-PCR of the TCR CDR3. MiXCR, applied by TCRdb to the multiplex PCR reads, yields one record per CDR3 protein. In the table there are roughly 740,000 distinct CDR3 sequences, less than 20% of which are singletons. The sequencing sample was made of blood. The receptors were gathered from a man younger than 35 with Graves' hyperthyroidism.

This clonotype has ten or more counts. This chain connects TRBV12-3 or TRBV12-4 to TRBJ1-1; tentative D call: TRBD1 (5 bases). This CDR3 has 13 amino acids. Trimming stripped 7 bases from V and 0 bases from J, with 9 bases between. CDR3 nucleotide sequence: TGTGCCAGCAATCCAGGGATGAACACTGAAGCTTTCTTT. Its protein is CASNPGMNTEAFF.

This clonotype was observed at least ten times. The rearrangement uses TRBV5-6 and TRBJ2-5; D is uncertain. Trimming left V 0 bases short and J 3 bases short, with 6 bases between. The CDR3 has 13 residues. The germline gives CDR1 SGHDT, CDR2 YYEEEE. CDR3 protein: CASSLVAEETQYF. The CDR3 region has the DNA TGTGCCAGCAGCTTGGTGGCAGAAGAGACCCAGTACTTC.

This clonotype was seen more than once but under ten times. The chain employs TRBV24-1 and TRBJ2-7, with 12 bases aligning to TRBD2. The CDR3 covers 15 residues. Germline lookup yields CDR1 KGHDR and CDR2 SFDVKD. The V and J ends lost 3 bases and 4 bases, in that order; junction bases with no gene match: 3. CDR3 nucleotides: TGTGCCACCAGTGATCGGACTAGCGGGAAGTACGAGCAGTACTTC. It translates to CATSDRTSGKYEQYF.

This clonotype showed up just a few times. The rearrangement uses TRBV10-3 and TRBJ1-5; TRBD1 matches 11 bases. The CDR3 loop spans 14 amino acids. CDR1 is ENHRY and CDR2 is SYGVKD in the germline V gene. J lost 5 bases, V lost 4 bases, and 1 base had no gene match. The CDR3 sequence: CAISGTGGHQPQHF. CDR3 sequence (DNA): TGTGCCATCAGTGGGACAGGGGGCCATCAGCCCCAGCATTTT.

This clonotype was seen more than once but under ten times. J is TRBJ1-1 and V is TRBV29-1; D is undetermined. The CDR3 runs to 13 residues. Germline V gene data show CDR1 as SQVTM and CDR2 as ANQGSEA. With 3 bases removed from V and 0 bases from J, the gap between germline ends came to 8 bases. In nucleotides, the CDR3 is TGCAGCGTTGATGCTGGGCTGAACACTGAAGCTTTCTTT. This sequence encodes CSVDAGLNTEAFF.

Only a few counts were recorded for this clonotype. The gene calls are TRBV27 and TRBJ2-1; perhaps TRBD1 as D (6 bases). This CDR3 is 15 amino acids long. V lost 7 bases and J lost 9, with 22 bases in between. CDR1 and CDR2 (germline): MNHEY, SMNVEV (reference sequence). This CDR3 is CASKKPGHLSSEQFF. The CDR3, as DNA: TGTGCCAGCAAAAAACCGGGACACCTGTCAAGTGAGCAGTTCTTC.

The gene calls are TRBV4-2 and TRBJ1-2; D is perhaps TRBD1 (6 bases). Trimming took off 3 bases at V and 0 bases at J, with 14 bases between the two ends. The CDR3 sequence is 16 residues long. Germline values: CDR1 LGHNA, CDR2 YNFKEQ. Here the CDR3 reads CASSHPGQRANYGYTF. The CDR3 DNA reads TGTGCCAGCAGCCATCCCGGACAGAGGGCTAACTATGGCTACACCTTC.

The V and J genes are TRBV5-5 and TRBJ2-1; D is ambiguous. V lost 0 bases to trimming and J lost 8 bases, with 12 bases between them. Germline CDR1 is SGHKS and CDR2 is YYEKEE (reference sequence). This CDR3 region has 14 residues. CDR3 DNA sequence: TGTGCCAGCAGCTTGGCAGCGCCTCAGCATGAGCAGTTCTTC. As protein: CASSLAAPQHEQFF.

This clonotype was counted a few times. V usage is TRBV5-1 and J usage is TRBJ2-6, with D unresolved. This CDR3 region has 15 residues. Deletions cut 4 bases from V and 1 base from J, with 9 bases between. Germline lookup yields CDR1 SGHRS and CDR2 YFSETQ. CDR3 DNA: TGCGCCAGCAGCGGTACAGTATCTGGGGCCAACGTCCTGACTTTC. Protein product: CASSGTVSGANVLTF.

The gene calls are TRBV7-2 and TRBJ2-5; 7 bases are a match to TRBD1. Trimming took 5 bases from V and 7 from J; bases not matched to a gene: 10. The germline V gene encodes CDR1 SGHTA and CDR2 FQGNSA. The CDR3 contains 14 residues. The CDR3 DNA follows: TGTGCCAGCAGCCCCCGACAGGGATCAGGGACCCAGTACTTC. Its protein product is CASSPRQGSGTQYF.

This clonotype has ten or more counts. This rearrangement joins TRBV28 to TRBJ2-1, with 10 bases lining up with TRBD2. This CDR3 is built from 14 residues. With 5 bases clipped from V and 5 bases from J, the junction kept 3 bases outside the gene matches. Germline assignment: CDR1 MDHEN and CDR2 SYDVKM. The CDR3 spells CASSILAGDNEQFF. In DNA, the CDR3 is TGTGCCAGCAGTATTCTAGCGGGAGACAATGAGCAGTTCTTC.

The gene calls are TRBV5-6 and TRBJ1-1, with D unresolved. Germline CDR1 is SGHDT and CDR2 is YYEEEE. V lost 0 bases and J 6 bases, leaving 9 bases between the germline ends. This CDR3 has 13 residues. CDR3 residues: CASSLASWAEAFF. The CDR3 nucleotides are TGTGCCAGCAGCTTGGCCTCCTGGGCTGAAGCTTTCTTT.

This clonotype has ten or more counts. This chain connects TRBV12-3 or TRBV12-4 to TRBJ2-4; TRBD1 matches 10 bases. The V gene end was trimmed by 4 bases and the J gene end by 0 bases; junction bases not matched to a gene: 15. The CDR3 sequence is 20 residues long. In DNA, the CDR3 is TGTGCCAGCAGTTCCTATTCATCCCCCGGGACAGGGGAAGCCAAAAACATTCAGTACTTC. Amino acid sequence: CASSSYSSPGTGEAKNIQYF.

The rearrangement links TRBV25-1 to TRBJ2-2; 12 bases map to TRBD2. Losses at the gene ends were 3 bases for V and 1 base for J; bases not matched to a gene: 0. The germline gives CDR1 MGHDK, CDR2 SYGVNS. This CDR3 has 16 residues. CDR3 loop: CASSETSGGNTGELFF. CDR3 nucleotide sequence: TGTGCCAGCAGTGAGACTAGCGGGGGGAACACCGGGGAGCTGTTTTTT.

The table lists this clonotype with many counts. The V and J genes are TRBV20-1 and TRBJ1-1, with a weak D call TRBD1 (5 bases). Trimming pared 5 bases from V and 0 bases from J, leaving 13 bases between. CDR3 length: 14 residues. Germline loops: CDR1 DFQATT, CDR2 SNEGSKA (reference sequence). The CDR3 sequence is CSAGGGGMNTEAFF. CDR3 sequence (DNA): TGCAGTGCTGGCGGGGGAGGCATGAACACTGAAGCTTTCTTT.

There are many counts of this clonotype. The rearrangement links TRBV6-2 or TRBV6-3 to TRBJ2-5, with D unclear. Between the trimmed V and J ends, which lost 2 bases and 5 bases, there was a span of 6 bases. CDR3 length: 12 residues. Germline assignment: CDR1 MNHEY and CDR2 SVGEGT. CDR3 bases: TGTGCCAGCAGTTACAAAGGGGAGACCCAGTACTTC. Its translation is CASSYKGETQYF.